The 19 T cell receptor beta chains below were found in one sample sequenced in a study of Ad26.COV2.S vaccination and SARS-CoV-2 variants. The assay was immunoSEQ multiplex PCR, and TCRdb's table has in-frame clones only and misses some. The sample includes approximately 500,000 clones, 70% to 90% of them seen just once. Stated treatment: around 19 received Ad26.COV2.S at low or high dose, single or two shots; several received placebo; per-sample allocation not given. Sampling was done on day 63 after the first vaccine or placebo injection. Sequences were derived from peripheral blood, sampled in a trial of Ad26.COV2.S vaccine versus placebo. These receptors all stem from a person between 18 and 60 years old who received the Ad26.COV2.S COVID-19 vaccine or a placebo.

The chain recombines TRBV28 with TRBJ1-2; D is ambiguous. This CDR3 is 15 amino acids long. The V gene's germline CDR1 is MDHEN and CDR2 SYDVKM. V lost 3 bases and J 2 bases, leaving 13 bases between the germline ends. Here the CDR3 DNA reads TGTGCCAGCAGTTTGGGCGGAACGGGGAACTATGGCTACACCTTC. Its protein is CASSLGGTGNYGYTF.

The chain joins TRBV5-8 to TRBJ2-7, with D possibly TRBD2 on 6 matching bases. Germline V gene data show CDR1 as SGHTS and CDR2 as YDEGEE. Trimming took 0 bases from V and 5 from J, leaving 21 bases between them. CDR3 length: 17 amino acids. The CDR3 nucleotides read TGTGCCAGCAGCTTGGTATCAGGGTCGGGGGTTGATAACGAGCAGTACTTC. It codes for CASSLVSGSGVDNEQYF.

The chain links TRBV6-5 to TRBJ2-3; tentative D call: TRBD1 (6 bases). The CDR3 has 15 residues. Germline values: CDR1 MNHEY, CDR2 SVGAGI. V lost 6 bases to trimming and J lost 1 base, with 14 bases between them. The CDR3 is CASRSTGSGTDTQYF. In DNA, the CDR3 is TGTGCCAGCAGATCGACAGGCTCCGGCACAGATACGCAGTATTTT.

The chain combines TRBV5-1 with TRBJ2-3, with TRBD2 matching 9 bases. Germline CDR1 reads SGHRS; CDR2 reads YFSETQ. The V segment lost 0 bases and the J segment 2 bases; nucleotides outside the gene matches: 4. This CDR3 has 16 amino acids. The CDR3 loop is CASSLEAGGNTDTQYF. The CDR3 DNA reads TGCGCCAGCAGCTTGGAAGCGGGAGGAAACACAGATACGCAGTATTTT.

The V gene is TRBV28, the J gene TRBJ2-3, with D unclear. Between the trimmed V and J ends, which lost 4 bases and 2 bases, there was a span of 13 bases. CDR3 length: 15 residues. In germline, CDR1 is MDHEN, CDR2 SYDVKM. In DNA form, the CDR3 reads TGTGCCAGCAGTTATGCCGGGTCCCACACAGATACGCAGTATTTT. It encodes CASSYAGSHTDTQYF. Full variable domain (outside the CDR3, taken from reference TRBV28 and TRBJ2-3): DVKVTQSSRYLVKRTGEKVFLECVQDMDHENMFWYRQDPGLGLRLIYFSYDVKMKEKGDIPEGYSVSREKKERFSLILESASTNQTSMYLCASSYAGSHTDTQYFGPGTRLTVL.

This chain connects TRBV28 to TRBJ1-4; 8 bases match TRBD1. CDR3 length equals 16 residues. V shed 6 bases and J 4 bases; nucleotides not matched to a gene: 10. The germline CDR1 and CDR2 sequences are MDHEN and SYDVKM. The CDR3 reads CASSRDRGLYNEKLFF. The CDR3, as DNA: TGTGCCAGCAGCCGTGACAGGGGCCTCTATAATGAAAAACTGTTTTTT. The whole variable domain, filled in from reference TRBV28 and TRBJ1-4, reads DVKVTQSSRYLVKRTGEKVFLECVQDMDHENMFWYRQDPGLGLRLIYFSYDVKMKEKGDIPEGYSVSREKKERFSLILESASTNQTSMYLCASSRDRGLYNEKLFFGSGTQLSVL.

V gene TRBV6-2 or TRBV6-3 combines with J gene TRBJ2-5; D is perhaps TRBD2 (6 bases). The V gene lost 2 bases and the J gene lost 4 bases, with 11 bases spanning the gap. The CDR3 is 14 residues long. Per the germline V gene, CDR1 is MNHEY and CDR2 is SVGEGT. As DNA, the CDR3 is TGTGCCAGCAGTTACGTCGGGAGTCGAGAGACCCAGTACTTC. Residues: CASSYVGSRETQYF.

This clone appeared a few times. The chain couples TRBV7-2 to TRBJ2-7; 10 bases fit TRBD1. CDR3 length: 15 residues. CDR1 SGHTA and CDR2 FQGNSA come from the germline V gene. Trimming took 5 bases from V and 6 from J; bases not matched to a gene: 10. CDR3 sequence: CASSPGGQGTSEQYF. Written as DNA, the CDR3 is TGTGCCAGCAGCCCGGGGGGACAGGGGACCAGCGAGCAGTACTTC.

The chain joins TRBV6-5 to TRBJ2-1; TRBD2 matches at 11 bases. In germline, CDR1 is MNHEY, CDR2 SVGAGI. This CDR3 has 14 amino acids. J gave up 9 bases and V 10 bases, and 11 bases lay outside the gene matches. The CDR3 DNA sequence: TGTGCCACCCGATTAGCGGGAGGGCGTAGTGAGCAGTTCTTC. Translated, it gives CATRLAGGRSEQFF.

In its sample, this clone was seen a few times. The chain carries TRBV25-1 and TRBJ2-2; either TRBD1 or TRBD2 may supply D (5 bases each). The CDR3 extends over 12 amino acids. The V end was cut by 7 bases, the J end by 6 bases, with 9 bases between. The germline V gene has CDR1 MGHDK and CDR2 SYGVNS. Written as DNA, the CDR3 is TGTGCCAGCACCATGGGGGCCGGGGAGCTGTTTTTT. Protein sequence: CASTMGAGELFF. The full variable domain, completed using reference TRBV25-1 and TRBJ2-2, is EADIYQTPRYLVIGTGKKITLECSQTMGHDKMYWYQQDPGMELHLIHYSYGVNSTEKGDLSSESTVSRIRTEHFPLTLESARPSHTSQYLCASTMGAGELFFGEGSRLTVL.

This clone was observed a single time. V is TRBV4-2 and J is TRBJ2-1; maybe TRBD2 (6 bases). V was pared by 0 bases and J by 9 bases, with 9 bases between. This CDR3 is 13 amino acids long. The germline V gene has CDR1 LGHNA and CDR2 YNFKEQ. The CDR3 reads CASSQETSSEQFF. In DNA, the CDR3 is TGTGCCAGCAGCCAAGAAACTAGCAGTGAGCAGTTCTTC.

The chain combines TRBV5-1 with TRBJ2-1; 11 nucleotides align to TRBD2. V dropped 4 bases and J dropped 1; count of bases not matched to a gene: 13. Germline lookup yields CDR1 SGHRS and CDR2 YFSETQ. The CDR3 sequence is 19 residues long. CDR3 protein: CASSPQGLADLWSYNEQFF. CDR3 bases: TGCGCCAGCAGCCCCCAGGGACTAGCGGACCTCTGGTCCTACAATGAGCAGTTCTTC.

In DNA form, the CDR3 reads TGTGCCACCAGCAGAGAGGGGACAGATTACAATGAGCAGTTCTTC. Its protein is CATSREGTDYNEQFF. The chain carries TRBV15 and TRBJ2-1, with 7 positions matching TRBD1. Germline CDR1 is LNHNV and CDR2 is YYDKDF (reference sequence). With V trimmed by 0 bases and J by 4 bases, 3 bases remained unmatched. The CDR3 loop spans 15 amino acids.

The V call is TRBV10-2, the J call TRBJ2-3, with D perhaps matching TRBD2 (5 bases). The CDR3 sequence is 14 residues long. With 8 bases removed from V and 1 base from J, the gap between germline ends came to 13 bases. Germline loops: CDR1 WSHSY, CDR2 SAAADI. The CDR3 here is CASLNPRGTDTQYF. CDR3 DNA sequence: TGCGCCAGCTTGAACCCGCGGGGCACAGATACGCAGTATTTT.

The chain has TRBV2 and TRBJ1-4; 12 nucleotides match TRBD1. This CDR3 spans 14 amino acids. Losses at the gene ends were 8 bases for V and 8 bases for J; bases not matched to a gene: 6. Germline V gene lookup returns CDR1 SNHLY and CDR2 FYNNEI. CDR3 protein: CASGRDRGLEKLFF. CDR3 sequence (DNA): TGTGCCAGCGGCCGGGACAGGGGGCTCGAAAAACTGTTTTTT.

The J gene is TRBJ2-1, the V gene TRBV24-1; 8 bases fit TRBD2. Germline assignment: CDR1 KGHDR and CDR2 SFDVKD. Trimming cost V 0 bases and J 5 bases; bases outside gene matches: 5. The CDR3 sequence is 16 residues long. CDR3: CATSDLRTSGDNEQFF. The CDR3 DNA sequence: TGTGCCACCAGTGATTTGCGCACTAGCGGCGACAATGAGCAGTTCTTC.

The chain employs TRBV12-3 or TRBV12-4 and TRBJ1-2, with D tentatively TRBD1 (6 bases). Trimming pared 3 bases from V and 8 bases from J, leaving 13 bases between. The CDR3 consists of 13 residues. This CDR3 reads CASSLRGTGGYTF. The DNA for the CDR3 is TGTGCCAGCAGTTTGAGGGGGACCGGGGGCTACACCTTC.

This clone has only a few counts. J is TRBJ1-1 and V is TRBV19; 8 bases agree with TRBD1. Unmatched junction bases numbered 1, after V lost 1 base and J lost 0 bases. Germline-derived CDR1 and CDR2 are LNHDA and SQIVND (reference sequence). This CDR3 is built from 15 residues. Here the CDR3 DNA reads TGTGCCAGTAGTATAGGGGGACAGGTGAACACTGAAGCTTTCTTT. Its translation is CASSIGGQVNTEAFF. Combining the CDR3 with reference TRBV19 and TRBJ1-1 gives the whole variable domain DGGITQSPKYLFRKEGQNVTLSCEQNLNHDAMYWYRQDPGQGLRLIYYSQIVNDFQKGDIAEGYSVSREKKESFPLTVTSAQKNPTAFYLCASSIGGQVNTEAFFGQGTRLTVV.

This chain connects TRBV27 to TRBJ2-1; D unclear. Deletions cut 3 bases from V and 6 bases from J, with 9 bases between. The CDR3 sequence is 13 residues long. Germline values: CDR1 MNHEY, CDR2 SMNVEV (reference sequence). CDR3 sequence reads: CASSFSSINEQFF. Here the CDR3 DNA reads TGTGCCAGCAGTTTCTCCTCGATCAATGAGCAGTTCTTC.